These T cell receptor beta chains were read from a single sample in a study of blood T cell repertoires in COVID-19. Clones were read by immunoSEQ multiplex PCR, and TCRdb kept only the in-frame ones, dropping some. Altogether 100,000 to 120,000 clones are present, around 80% being singletons, with the ten largest covering more than 3.5%. The specimen sequenced was peripheral blood. These receptors came from an elderly woman with acute or convalescent COVID-19. The CDR3 runs from the conserved cysteine through the conserved F or W. Fields, in order: clone size, D gene, V gene, J gene, CDR3 DNA, CDR3 protein. D genes are given only for firm matches. Size values are once, few and many counts, or a class for expanded clones, and some rows have none.

few	TRBD1	TRBV27	TRBJ1-2	TGTGCCAGCAGTTCGGGACAGGGATCGTGGTATGGCTACACCTTC	CASSSGQGSWYGYTF
-	TRBD2	TRBV28	TRBJ2-7	TGTGCCAGCACACAAGCGGGACTAGCGGGTATTTACGAGCAGTACTTC	CASTQAGLAGIYEQYF
-	-	TRBV4-1	TRBJ2-1	TGCGCCAGCAGGCCAATGGGTAGCCATGAGCAGTTCTTC	CASRPMGSHEQFF
-	-	TRBV7-2	TRBJ2-1	TGTGCCAGCAGCTTAGCGCGGGGACTCTACAATGAGCAGTTCTTC	CASSLARGLYNEQFF
-	-	TRBV3-1/TRBV3-2	TRBJ1-6	TGTGCCAGCAGCCCAACAGGGCCACTTAATTCACCCCTCCACTTT	CASSPTGPLNSPLHF
once	-	TRBV5-6	TRBJ2-3	TGTGCCAGCGGGAAGGTAGCGGAGGGGGATACGCAGTATTTT	CASGKVAEGDTQYF
-	-	TRBV6-5	TRBJ1-1	TGTGCCAGCATAGAGGCCACAGGGCTGAACACTGAAGCTTTCTTT	CASIEATGLNTEAFF
-	-	TRBV5-4	TRBJ2-2	TGTGCCAGCAGCTTACAAATGCTAGCGACGAACACCGGGGAGCTGTTTTTT	CASSLQMLATNTGELFF
-	TRBD1	TRBV5-1	TRBJ1-2	TGCGCCAGCAGCCACCCAGGGCAGGGGGACTATGGCTACACCTTC	CASSHPGQGDYGYTF
-	TRBD2	TRBV18	TRBJ2-3	TGTGCCAGCTCACCCCCGGGGGGACCCGCAGATACGCAGTATTTT	CASSPPGGPADTQYF
once	TRBD2	TRBV20-1	TRBJ2-2	TGCAGTGCTAGTGCGGGGGGGGCCACCACCGGGGAGCTGTTTTTT	CSASAGGATTGELFF
-	TRBD1	TRBV10-1	TRBJ2-1	TGCGCCAGCAGTCGGGGACAGGGCATCGGTGAGCAGTTCTTC	CASSRGQGIGEQFF
-	TRBD2	TRBV5-4	TRBJ2-3	TGTGCCAGCAGCTTGGAGGGTACTAGCGGGAACCCTAGCACAGATACGCAGTATTTT	CASSLEGTSGNPSTDTQYF
few	-	TRBV5-6	TRBJ2-5	TGTGCCAGCAGCTTACAGGGTCCAGTGGGAACCCAGTACTTC	CASSLQGPVGTQYF
once	TRBD1	TRBV7-2	TRBJ1-6	TGTGCCAGCAGCTCGGACAGGTCCTATTCACCCCTCCACTTT	CASSSDRSYSPLHF
-	-	TRBV11-2	TRBJ1-1	TGTGCCAGCAGCTTAATGGGGGGAGGAACTGAAGCTTTCTTT	CASSLMGGGTEAFF
-	-	TRBV9	TRBJ1-1	TGTGCCAGCAGCGTAGGGCAGGGCGTGAACACTGAAGCTTTCTTT	CASSVGQGVNTEAFF
-	TRBD1	TRBV5-8	TRBJ1-2	TGTGCCAGCAGCTCGCACCGCGACAGGGTTATGAGCTATGGCTACACCTTC	CASSSHRDRVMSYGYTF
-	TRBD2	TRBV5-1	TRBJ2-1	TGCGCCAGCAGCTTGGGACTAGCGGGAGCCGCTGAGCAGTTCTTC	CASSLGLAGAAEQFF
once	TRBD1	TRBV4-1	TRBJ2-1	TGCGCCAGCAGCAACAGCAGGGGGCGGTTTTACAATGAGCAGTTCTTC	CASSNSRGRFYNEQFF
-	TRBD1	TRBV15	TRBJ1-5	TGTGCCACCAGCCGGGCGGGGGACAGGGGGTCGCCCCAGCATTTT	CATSRAGDRGSPQHF
few	TRBD2	TRBV4-3	TRBJ2-1	TGCGCCAGCAGCCAAGATTCCGCTAGCGGGTACAATGAGCAGTTCTTC	CASSQDSASGYNEQFF
few	-	TRBV5-1	TRBJ1-6	TGCGCCAGCAGCCTAAAGAGACGGAGCTCCTATAATTCACCCCTCCACTTT	CASSLKRRSSYNSPLHF
-	-	TRBV7-9	TRBJ2-7	TGTGCCAGCAGCTTAAAGGGAGGGGGACAGGACGAAGAGCAGTACTTC	CASSLKGGGQDEEQYF
once	-	TRBV2	TRBJ1-5	TGTGCCAGCAGTGAAGCGGGAGGGTGGCGAGGTCAGCCCCAGCATTTT	CASSEAGGWRGQPQHF
-	-	TRBV12-3/TRBV12-4	TRBJ1-2	TGTGCCAGCAGTTTCACCAGGGCGTCTGGCTACACCTTC	CASSFTRASGYTF
-	TRBD2	TRBV5-1	TRBJ2-1	TGCGCCAGCAGCCTTAGCTCGATCCTAGCGGGGGGGCCCAATGAGCAGTTCTTC	CASSLSSILAGGPNEQFF
-	-	TRBV9	TRBJ2-3	TGTGCCAGCAGCGCCATAACAGGGTCCGATACGCAGTATTTT	CASSAITGSDTQYF
-	-	TRBV28	TRBJ1-3	TGTGCCAGCACCAACGGGGTTATCTCTGGAAACACCATATATTTT	CASTNGVISGNTIYF